This T cell receptor beta chain was obtained from a study of blood T cell repertoires in COVID-19. As for the study in general: Samples came from the United States, Italy and Spain, spanning acute and convalescent COVID-19. From T cells, B-cell-depleted T cells, or PBMCs came the material, which was cDNA or gDNA.

Germline lookup yields CDR1 MDHEN and CDR2 SYDVKM. CDR3 length equals 16 residues. V lost 1 base, J lost 0 bases, and 12 bases lay in between. Per the authors' pipeline: For nucleated cells, counts were estimated from reference gene primer amplification. Profiling relied on immunoSEQ multiplex PCR, and the TCRdb table lists in-frame clones only, not all of them. That table is the source of V, J and clone size, and D and trimming were worked out from the DNA. This table holds 68,000 or so clones, around nine tenths found once. Sequencing was done on a sample of peripheral blood. The chain couples TRBV28 to TRBJ1-1; a weak D match, TRBD1 (5 bases). This clonotype was sampled from a man in his fifties or sixties with active COVID-19. Here the CDR3 reads CASSLSPGRMNTEAFF. The CDR3, as DNA: TGTGCCAGCAGTTTATCTCCAGGGAGGATGAACACTGAAGCTTTCTTT.